Sequencing of this T cell receptor beta chain was carried out in a study of blood T cell repertoires in COVID-19. On the study more broadly: The United States, Italy and Spain were the sources of the acute and convalescent COVID-19 samples.

CDR1 and CDR2 (germline): SGHAT, FQNNGV. The V end was cut by 5 bases, the J end by 2 bases, with 12 bases between. The CDR3 extends over 14 amino acids. Produced via immunoSEQ multiplex PCR; TCRdb's table is partial and in-frame only. The table records about 20,000 clones, approximately 89% of them present only once. This clonotype was obtained from a human donor in a cohort sampled during active COVID-19. The sequenced sample consisted of peripheral blood. The chain recombines TRBV11-2 with TRBJ1-1; TRBD1 might be the D (6 bases). The CDR3, as DNA: TGTGCCAGCAGCACTGGACAGTATAACACTGAAGCTTTCTTT. Translating gives CASSTGQYNTEAFF.